A selection of T cell receptor beta chains follows, all from one sample in a study of T cell changes during pregnancy in multiple sclerosis. The table came from immunoSEQ multiplex PCR; TCRdb's copy has only in-frame clones and leaves some out. There are around 50,000 clones in the sample; 92% occur only once, and just under 0.2% lies in the top ten. This specimen was CD4+ T cells from peripheral blood mononuclear cells, taken in the second trimester of pregnancy. The receptors derive from a female donor with multiple sclerosis, enrolled in a pregnancy study. Both conserved end residues are part of each CDR3. The D gene is left open where the match is weak. Rows give clone size only sometimes, using once, few, many, or a class for an expanded clone.

clone_size j_call d_call v_call cdr3_nt cdr3_aa
once TRBJ2-7 . TRBV6-1 TGTGCCAGCAGTGTTCTACGGGGGGCCCTACCCTACGAGCAGTACTTC CASSVLRGALPYEQYF
. TRBJ1-2 . TRBV18 TGTGCCAGCTCACCACTTCCGGGTCTTAACTATGGCTACACCTTC CASSPLPGLNYGYTF
. TRBJ1-1 . TRBV5-6 TGTGCCAGCAGCCTCTCCTACAGGGTTGAGTCGAACACTGAAGCTTTCTTT CASSLSYRVESNTEAFF
. TRBJ2-5 TRBD1 TRBV9 TGTGCCAGCAGCGAAAGGACAGGGGGTGAGACCCAGTACTTC CASSERTGGETQYF
. TRBJ2-2 . TRBV5-4 TGTGCCAGCAGCCGAGAGCTCCGACAGGACACCGGGGAGCTGTTTTTT CASSRELRQDTGELFF
. TRBJ2-7 . TRBV15 TGTGCCACCAGCATCAACGCGGGTCAGGCCTCCTACGAGCAGTACTTC CATSINAGQASYEQYF
. TRBJ2-7 TRBD2 TRBV27 TGTGCCAGCAGTTTCGCTAGCGGGATGGGGGAGCAGTACTTC CASSFASGMGEQYF
. TRBJ1-1 . TRBV7-3 TGTGCCAGCAGCCAGGACAGGAACACTGAAGCTTTCTTT CASSQDRNTEAFF
. TRBJ2-7 . TRBV19 TGTGCCAGTAAAGCCCCAGGAGGATCGAACGAGCAGTACTTC CASKAPGGSNEQYF
. TRBJ2-3 TRBD2 TRBV14 TGTGCCAGCAGCCAAGGACTAGCCCCACCGAGAAGTACGCAGTATTTT CASSQGLAPPRSTQYF
. TRBJ2-4 . TRBV19 TGTGCCAGTAGCCCCCCAAGTCGGAGGGGAGCCAAAAACATTCAGTACTTC CASSPPSRRGAKNIQYF
. TRBJ1-1 TRBD1 TRBV10-3 TGTGCCTTTGCGGACAGGGTGAACACTGAAGCTTTCTTT CAFADRVNTEAFF
. TRBJ2-5 TRBD2 TRBV11-2 TGTGCCAGCAGGCGCGGGGTAGCGGGGGGCGAGCACCAAGAGACCCAGTACTTC CASRRGVAGGEHQETQYF
. TRBJ2-1 TRBD1 TRBV27 TGTGCCAGCAGTTTAATCGTAGGACAGGGAACCAGTGAGCAGTTCTTC CASSLIVGQGTSEQFF
. TRBJ2-6 TRBD1 TRBV30 TGTGCCTGGAGCCGGGCCTTCGGGACAGGGCTCACTGGGGCCAACGTCCTGACTTTC CAWSRAFGTGLTGANVLTF
. TRBJ2-5 TRBD2 TRBV30 TGTGCCTGGAGTTTCGGGACTAGCGGGGGATTCCAAGAGACCCAGTACTTC CAWSFGTSGGFQETQYF
. TRBJ1-1 TRBD1 TRBV19 TGTGCCAGTAGTCCCCTCGGACAGGTCACTGAAGCTTTCTTT CASSPLGQVTEAFF
. TRBJ1-3 . TRBV5-1 TGCGCCAGCAGCTTGGAGCCCTACTCTGGAAACACCATATATTTT CASSLEPYSGNTIYF